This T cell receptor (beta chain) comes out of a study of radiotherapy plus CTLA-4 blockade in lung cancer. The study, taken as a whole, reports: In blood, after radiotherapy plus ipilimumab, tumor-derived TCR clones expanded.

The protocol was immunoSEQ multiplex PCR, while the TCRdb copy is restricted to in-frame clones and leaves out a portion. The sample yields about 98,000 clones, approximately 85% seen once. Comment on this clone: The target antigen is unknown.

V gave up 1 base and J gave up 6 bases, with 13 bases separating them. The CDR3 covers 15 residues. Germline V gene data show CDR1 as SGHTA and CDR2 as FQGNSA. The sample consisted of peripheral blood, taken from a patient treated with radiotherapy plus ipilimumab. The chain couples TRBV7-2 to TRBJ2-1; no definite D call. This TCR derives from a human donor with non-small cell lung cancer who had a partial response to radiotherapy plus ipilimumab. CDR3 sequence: CASSLGTYAPNEQFF. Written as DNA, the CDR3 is TGTGCCAGCAGCTTAGGAACCTACGCCCCCAATGAGCAGTTCTTC.